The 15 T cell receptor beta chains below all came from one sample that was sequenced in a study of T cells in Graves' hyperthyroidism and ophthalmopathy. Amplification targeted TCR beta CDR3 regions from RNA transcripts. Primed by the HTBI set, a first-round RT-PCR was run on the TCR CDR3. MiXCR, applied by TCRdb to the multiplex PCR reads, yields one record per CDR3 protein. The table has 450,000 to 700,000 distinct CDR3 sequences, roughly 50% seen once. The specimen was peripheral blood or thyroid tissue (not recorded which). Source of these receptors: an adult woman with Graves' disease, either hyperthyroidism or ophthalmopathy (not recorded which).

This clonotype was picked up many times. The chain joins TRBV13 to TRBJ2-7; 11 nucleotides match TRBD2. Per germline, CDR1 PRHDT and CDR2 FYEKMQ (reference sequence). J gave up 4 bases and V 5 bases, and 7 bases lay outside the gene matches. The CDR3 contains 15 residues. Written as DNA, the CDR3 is TGTGCCAGCAGCCCCGCCGGGACTAGCGGATACGAGCAGTACTTC. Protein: CASSPAGTSGYEQYF.

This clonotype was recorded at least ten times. In DNA form, the CDR3 reads TGCGCCAGCATGGGACTCGGGGACTACGACTATGGCTACACCTTC. It translates to CASMGLGDYDYGYTF. The V gene is TRBV10-2, the J gene TRBJ1-2, with D perhaps matching TRBD1 (5 bases). With 7 bases removed from V and 3 bases from J, the gap between germline ends came to 18 bases. This CDR3 has 15 residues. Germline-derived CDR1 and CDR2 are WSHSY and SAAADI.

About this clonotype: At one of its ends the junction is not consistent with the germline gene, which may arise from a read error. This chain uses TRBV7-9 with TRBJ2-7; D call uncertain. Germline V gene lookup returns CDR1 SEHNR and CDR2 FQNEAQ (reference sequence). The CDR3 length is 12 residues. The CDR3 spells CASSQVGYEQCF. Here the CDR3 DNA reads TGTGCCAGCAGCCAAGTGGGATACGAGCAGTGCTTC.

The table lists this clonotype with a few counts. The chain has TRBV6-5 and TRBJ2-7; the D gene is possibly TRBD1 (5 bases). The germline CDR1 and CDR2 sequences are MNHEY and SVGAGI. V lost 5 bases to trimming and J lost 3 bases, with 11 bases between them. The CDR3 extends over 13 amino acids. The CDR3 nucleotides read TGTGCCAGCAGTCAGGGCAAATACTACGAGCAGTACTTC. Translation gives CASSQGKYYEQYF.

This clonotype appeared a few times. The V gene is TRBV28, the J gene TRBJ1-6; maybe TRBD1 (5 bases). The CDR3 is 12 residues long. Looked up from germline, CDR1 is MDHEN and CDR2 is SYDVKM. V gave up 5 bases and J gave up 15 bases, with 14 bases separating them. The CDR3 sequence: CASSLGTRDLHF. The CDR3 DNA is TGTGCCAGCAGTCTGGGGACCCGGGACCTCCACTTT.

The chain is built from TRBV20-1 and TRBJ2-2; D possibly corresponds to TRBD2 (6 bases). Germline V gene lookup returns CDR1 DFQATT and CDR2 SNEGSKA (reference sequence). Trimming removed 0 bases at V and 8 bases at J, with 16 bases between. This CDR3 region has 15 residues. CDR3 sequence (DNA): TGCAGTGCTAGAGATCGGAGGGGAGGTACGGGGGAGCTGTTTTTT. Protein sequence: CSARDRRGGTGELFF.

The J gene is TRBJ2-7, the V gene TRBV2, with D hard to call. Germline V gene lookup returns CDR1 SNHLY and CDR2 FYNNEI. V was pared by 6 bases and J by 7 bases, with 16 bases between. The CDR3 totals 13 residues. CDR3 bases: TGTGCCAGCAGAGATAGGCTCTGGGCAGAGCAGTACTTC. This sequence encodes CASRDRLWAEQYF.

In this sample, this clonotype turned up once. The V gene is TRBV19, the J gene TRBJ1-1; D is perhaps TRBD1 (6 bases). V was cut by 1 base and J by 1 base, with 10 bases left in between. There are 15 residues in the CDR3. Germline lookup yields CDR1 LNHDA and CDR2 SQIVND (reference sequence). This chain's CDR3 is CASSIVQGRNTEAFF. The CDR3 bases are TGTGCCAGTAGTATAGTTCAGGGGCGGAACACTGAAGCTTTCTTT.

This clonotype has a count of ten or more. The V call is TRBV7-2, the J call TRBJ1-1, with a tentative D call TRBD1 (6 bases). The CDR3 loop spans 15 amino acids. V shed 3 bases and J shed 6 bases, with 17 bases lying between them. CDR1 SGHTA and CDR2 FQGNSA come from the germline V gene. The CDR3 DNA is TGTGCCAGCAGCTTCTGGGGGGCAGAGGGGGCTGAAGCTTTCTTT. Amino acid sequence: CASSFWGAEGAEAFF.

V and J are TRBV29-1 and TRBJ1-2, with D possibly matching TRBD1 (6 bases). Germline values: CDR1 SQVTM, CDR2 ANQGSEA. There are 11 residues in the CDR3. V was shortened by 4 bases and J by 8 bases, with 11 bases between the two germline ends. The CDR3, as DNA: TGCAGCGTTGGAAGGGGGGGAGGCTACACCTTC. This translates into CSVGRGGGYTF.

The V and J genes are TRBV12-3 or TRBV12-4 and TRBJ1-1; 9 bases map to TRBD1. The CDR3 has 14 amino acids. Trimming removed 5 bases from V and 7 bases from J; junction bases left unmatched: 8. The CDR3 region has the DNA TGTGCCAGCAGTCCAAGAGCGGGACAGGGTGAAGCTTTCTTT. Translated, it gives CASSPRAGQGEAFF.

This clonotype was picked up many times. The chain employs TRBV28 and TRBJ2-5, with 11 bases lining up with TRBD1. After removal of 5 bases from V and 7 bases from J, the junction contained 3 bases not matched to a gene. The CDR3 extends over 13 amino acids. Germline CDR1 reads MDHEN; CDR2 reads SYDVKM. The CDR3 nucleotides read TGTGCCAGCAGTCTCGGGACAGGGGGGACCCAGTACTTC. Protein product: CASSLGTGGTQYF. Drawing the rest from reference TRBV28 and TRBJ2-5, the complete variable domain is DVKVTQSSRYLVKRTGEKVFLECVQDMDHENMFWYRQDPGLGLRLIYFSYDVKMKEKGDIPEGYSVSREKKERFSLILESASTNQTSMYLCASSLGTGGTQYFGPGTRLLVL.

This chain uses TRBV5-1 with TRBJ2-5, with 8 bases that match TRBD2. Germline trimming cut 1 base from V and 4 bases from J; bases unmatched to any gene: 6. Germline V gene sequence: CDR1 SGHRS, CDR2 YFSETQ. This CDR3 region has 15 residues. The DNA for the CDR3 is TGCGCCAGCAGCTTGATTTTAGCGGGGAGAGAGACCCAGTACTTC. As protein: CASSLILAGRETQYF.

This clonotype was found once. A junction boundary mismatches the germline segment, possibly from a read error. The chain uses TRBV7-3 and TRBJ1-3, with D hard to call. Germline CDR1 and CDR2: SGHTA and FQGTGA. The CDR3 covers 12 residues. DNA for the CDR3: TGTGTCAGCAGCCGAGAGGCAGACGCCATATATTTT. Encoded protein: CVSSREADAIYF.

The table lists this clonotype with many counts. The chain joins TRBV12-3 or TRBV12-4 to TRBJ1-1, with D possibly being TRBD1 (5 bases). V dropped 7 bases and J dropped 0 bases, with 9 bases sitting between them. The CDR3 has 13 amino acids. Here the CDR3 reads CASTGGMNTEAFF. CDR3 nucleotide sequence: TGTGCCAGCACCGGGGGTATGAACACTGAAGCTTTCTTT.